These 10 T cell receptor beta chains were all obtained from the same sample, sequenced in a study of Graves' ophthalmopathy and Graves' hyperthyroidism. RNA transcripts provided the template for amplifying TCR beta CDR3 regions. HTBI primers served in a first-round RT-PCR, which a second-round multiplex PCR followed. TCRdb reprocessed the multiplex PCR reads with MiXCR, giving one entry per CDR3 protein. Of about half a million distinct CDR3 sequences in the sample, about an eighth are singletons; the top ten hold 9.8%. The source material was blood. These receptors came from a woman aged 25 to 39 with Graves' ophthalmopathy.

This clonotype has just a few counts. The chain's CDR3 is CASKGQGTAGELFF. The CDR3 nucleotides read TGTGCCAGTAAGGGACAGGGTACCGCCGGGGAGCTGTTTTTT. The chain employs TRBV19 and TRBJ2-2; 9 nucleotides match TRBD1. CDR1 and CDR2 (germline): LNHDA, SQIVND (reference sequence). CDR3 size: 14 residues. Unmatched junction bases numbered 6, after V lost 7 bases and J lost 6 bases.

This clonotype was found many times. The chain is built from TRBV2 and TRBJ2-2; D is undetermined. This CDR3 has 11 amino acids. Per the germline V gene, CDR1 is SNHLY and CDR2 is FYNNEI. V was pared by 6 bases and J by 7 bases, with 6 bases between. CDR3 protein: CASRGGGELFF. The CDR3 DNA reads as TGTGCCAGCAGGGGTGGCGGGGAGCTGTTTTTT.

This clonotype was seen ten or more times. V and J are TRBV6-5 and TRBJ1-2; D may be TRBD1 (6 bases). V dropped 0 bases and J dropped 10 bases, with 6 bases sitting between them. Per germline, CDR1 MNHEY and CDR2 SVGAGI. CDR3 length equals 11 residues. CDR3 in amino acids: CASSYSGHYTF. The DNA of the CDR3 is TGTGCCAGCAGTTACTCGGGACACTACACCTTC.

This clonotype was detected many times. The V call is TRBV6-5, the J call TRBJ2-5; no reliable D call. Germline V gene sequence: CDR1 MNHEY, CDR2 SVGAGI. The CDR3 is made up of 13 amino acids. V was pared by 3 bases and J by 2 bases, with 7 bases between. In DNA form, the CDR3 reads TGTGCCAGCAGTTATCGCCATCAAGAGACCCAGTACTTC. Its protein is CASSYRHQETQYF.

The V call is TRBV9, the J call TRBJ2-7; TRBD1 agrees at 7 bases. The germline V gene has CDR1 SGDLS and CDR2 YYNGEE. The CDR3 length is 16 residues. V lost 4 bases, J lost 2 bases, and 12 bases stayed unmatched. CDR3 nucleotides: TGTGCCAGCAGCCGAGAGCCGACAGGGCGGACCTACGAGCAGTACTTC. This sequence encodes CASSREPTGRTYEQYF.

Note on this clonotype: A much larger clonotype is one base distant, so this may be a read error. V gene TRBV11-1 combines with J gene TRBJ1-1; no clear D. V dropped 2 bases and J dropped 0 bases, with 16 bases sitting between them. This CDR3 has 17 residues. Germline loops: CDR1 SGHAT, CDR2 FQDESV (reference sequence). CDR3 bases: TGTGCCAGCAGCTTATCTCACGGGAAGAGGATGAACACTGAAGCTTTCTTT. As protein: CASSLSHGKRMNTEAFF.

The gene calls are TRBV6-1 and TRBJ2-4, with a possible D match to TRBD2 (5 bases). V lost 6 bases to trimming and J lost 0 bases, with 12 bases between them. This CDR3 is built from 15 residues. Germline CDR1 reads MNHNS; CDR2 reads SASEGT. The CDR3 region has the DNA TGTGCCAGCAGCCCGGGAATTTTAGCCAAAAACATTCAGTACTTC. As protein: CASSPGILAKNIQYF.

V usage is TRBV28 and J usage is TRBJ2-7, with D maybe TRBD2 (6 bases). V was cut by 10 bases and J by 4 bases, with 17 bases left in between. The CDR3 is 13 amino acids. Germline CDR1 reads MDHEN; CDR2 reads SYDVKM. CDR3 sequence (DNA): TGTGCCATCGCTATCGGGAGTTCGTACGAGCAGTACTTC. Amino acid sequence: CAIAIGSSYEQYF. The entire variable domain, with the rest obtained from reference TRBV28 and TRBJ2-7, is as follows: DVKVTQSSRYLVKRTGEKVFLECVQDMDHENMFWYRQDPGLGLRLIYFSYDVKMKEKGDIPEGYSVSREKKERFSLILESASTNQTSMYLCAIAIGSSYEQYFGPGTRLTVT.

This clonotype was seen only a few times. The CDR3 protein is CASSFDWRGSETQYF. CDR3 DNA sequence: TGTGCCAGCAGTTTCGACTGGCGGGGAAGTGAGACCCAGTACTTC. This chain uses TRBV28 with TRBJ2-5; TRBD2 is a possible D gene (6 bases). The ends were cut back, 3 bases at V and 5 bases at J, with 16 bases in the middle. The CDR3 has 15 amino acids. Germline V gives CDR1 MDHEN, CDR2 SYDVKM.

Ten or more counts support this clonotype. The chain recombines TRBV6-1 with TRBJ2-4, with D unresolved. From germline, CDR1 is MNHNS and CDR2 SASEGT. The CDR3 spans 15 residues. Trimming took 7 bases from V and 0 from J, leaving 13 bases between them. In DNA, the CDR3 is TGTGCCAGCACCGATTTCGGTCTAGCCAAAAACATTCAGTACTTC. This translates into CASTDFGLAKNIQYF.